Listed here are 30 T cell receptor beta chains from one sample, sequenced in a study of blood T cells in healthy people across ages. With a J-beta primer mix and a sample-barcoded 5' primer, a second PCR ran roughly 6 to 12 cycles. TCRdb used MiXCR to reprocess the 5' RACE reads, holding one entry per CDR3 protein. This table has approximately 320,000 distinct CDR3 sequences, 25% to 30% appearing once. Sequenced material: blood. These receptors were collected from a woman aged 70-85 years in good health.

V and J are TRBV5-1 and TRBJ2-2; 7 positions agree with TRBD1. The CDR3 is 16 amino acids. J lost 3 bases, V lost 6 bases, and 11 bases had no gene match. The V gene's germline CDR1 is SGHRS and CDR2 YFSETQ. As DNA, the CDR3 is TGCGCCAGCACCGCCTGGGTAACAGGGGACACCGGGGAGCTGTTTTTT. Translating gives CASTAWVTGDTGELFF. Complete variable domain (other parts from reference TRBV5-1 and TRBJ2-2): KAGVTQTPRYLIKTRGQQVTLSCSPISGHRSVSWYQQTPGQGLQFLFEYFSETQRNKGNFPGRFSGRQFSNSRSEMNVSTLELGDSALYLCASTAWVTGDTGELFFGEGSRLTVL.

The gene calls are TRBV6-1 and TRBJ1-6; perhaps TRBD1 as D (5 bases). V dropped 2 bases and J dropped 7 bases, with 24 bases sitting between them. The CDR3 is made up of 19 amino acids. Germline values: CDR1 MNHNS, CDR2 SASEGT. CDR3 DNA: TGTGCCAGCAGTGAAAGTACGGGAAGGGGCTCCGAACTCAATTCACCCCTCCACTTT. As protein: CASSESTGRGSELNSPLHF.

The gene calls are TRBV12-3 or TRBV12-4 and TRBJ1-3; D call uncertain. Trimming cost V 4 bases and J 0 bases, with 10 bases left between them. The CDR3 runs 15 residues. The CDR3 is CASSSERTSGNTIYF. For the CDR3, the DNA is TGTGCCAGCAGTTCAGAGAGGACCTCTGGAAACACCATATATTTT.

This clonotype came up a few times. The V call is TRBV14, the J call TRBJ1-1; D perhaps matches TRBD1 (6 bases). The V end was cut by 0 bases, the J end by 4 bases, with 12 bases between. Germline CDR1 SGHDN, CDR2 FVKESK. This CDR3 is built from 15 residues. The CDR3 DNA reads TGTGCCAGCAGCCAAGATAGTCTAGGGGGCACTGAAGCTTTCTTT. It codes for CASSQDSLGGTEAFF. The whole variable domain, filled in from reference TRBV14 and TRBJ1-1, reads EAGVTQFPSHSVIEKGQTVTLRCDPISGHDNLYWYRRVMGKEIKFLLHFVKESKQDESGMPNNRFLAERTGGTYSTLKVQPAELEDSGVYFCASSQDSLGGTEAFFGQGTRLTVV.

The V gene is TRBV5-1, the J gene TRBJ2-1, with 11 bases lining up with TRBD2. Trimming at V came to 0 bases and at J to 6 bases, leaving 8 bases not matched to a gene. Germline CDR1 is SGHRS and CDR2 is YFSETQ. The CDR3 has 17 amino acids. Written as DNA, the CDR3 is TGCGCCAGCAGCTTGGCTCGTCTAGCGGGAGGAGGCAATGAGCAGTTCTTC. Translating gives CASSLARLAGGGNEQFF.

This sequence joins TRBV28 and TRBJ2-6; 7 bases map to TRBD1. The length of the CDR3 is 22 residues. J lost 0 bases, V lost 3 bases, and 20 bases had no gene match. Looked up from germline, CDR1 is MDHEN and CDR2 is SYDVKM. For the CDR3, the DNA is TGTGCCAGCAGTTTGCCCGCAAATATGCCGGGACAGAAGCGCTCTGGGGCCAACGTCCTGACTTTC. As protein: CASSLPANMPGQKRSGANVLTF.

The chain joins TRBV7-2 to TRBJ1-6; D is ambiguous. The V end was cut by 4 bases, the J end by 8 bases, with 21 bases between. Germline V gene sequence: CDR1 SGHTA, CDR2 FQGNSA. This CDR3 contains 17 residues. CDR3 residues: CASSSQAGIGGDSPLHF. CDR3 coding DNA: TGTGCCAGCAGCTCTCAGGCGGGCATCGGAGGAGATTCACCCCTCCACTTT.

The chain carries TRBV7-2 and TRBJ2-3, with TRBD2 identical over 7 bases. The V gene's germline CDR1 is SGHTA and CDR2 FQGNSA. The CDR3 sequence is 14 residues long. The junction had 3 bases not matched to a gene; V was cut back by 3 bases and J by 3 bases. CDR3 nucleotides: TGTGCCAGCAGCTTCCAGCGGGAAACAGATACGCAGTATTTT. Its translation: CASSFQRETDTQYF.

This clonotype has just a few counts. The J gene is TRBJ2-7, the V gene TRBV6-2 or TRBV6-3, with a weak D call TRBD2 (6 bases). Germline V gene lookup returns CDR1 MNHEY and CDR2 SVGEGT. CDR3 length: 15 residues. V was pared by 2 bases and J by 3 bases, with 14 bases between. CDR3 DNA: TGTGCCAGCAGTTACAGCCTAGCGAACATCTACGAGCAGTACTTC. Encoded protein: CASSYSLANIYEQYF.

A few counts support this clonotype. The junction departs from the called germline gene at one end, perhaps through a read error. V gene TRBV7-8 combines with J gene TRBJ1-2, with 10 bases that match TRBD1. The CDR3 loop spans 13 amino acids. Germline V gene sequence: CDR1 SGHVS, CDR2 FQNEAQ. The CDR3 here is CASSTRTGGGCTF. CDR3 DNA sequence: TGTGCCAGCAGCACACGGACAGGGGGTGGCTGCACCTTC.

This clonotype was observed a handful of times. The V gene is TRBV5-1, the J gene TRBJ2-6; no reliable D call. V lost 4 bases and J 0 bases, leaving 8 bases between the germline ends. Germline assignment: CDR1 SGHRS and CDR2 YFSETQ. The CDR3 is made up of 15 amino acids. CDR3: CASSHPTSGANVLTF. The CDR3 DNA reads TGCGCCAGCAGCCATCCGACCTCTGGGGCCAACGTCCTGACTTTC.

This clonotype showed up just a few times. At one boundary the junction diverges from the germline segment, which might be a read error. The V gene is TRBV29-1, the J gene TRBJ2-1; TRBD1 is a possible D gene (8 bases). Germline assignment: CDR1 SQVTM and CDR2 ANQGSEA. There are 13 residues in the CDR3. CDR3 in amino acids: CSVEQGGRYDQFF. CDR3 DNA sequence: TGCAGCGTAGAACAGGGGGGGAGGTATGACCAGTTCTTC.

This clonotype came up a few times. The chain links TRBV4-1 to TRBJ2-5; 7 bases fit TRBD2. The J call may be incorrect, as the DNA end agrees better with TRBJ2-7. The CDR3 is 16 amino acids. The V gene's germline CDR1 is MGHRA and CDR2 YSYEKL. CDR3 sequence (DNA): TGCGCCAGCAGCCCGGTGAGGAGCGGGAAATCCTACGAGCAGTACTTC. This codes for CASSPVRSGKSYEQYF.

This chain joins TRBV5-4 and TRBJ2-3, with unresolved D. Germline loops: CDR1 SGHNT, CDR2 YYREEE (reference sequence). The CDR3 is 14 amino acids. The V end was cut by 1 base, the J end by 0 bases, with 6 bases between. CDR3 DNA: TGTGCCAGCAGCTTGTCTCTAAGCACAGATACGCAGTATTTT. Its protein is CASSLSLSTDTQYF.

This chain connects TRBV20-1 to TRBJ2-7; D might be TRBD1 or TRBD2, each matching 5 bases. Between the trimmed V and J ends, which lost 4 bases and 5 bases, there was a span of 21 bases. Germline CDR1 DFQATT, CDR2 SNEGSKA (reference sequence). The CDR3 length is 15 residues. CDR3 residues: CSATPGSTKGHEQYF. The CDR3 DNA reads TGCAGTGCTACCCCGGGATCCACGAAGGGGCACGAGCAGTACTTC.

In nucleotides, the CDR3 is TGCAGTGCTACCCAGACTAGCGGGGGAGCCAATGAGCAGTTCTTC. Encoded protein: CSATQTSGGANEQFF. The gene calls are TRBV20-1 and TRBJ2-1, with 12 bases identical to TRBD2. CDR1 is DFQATT, CDR2 SNEGSKA, per germline (reference sequence). The CDR3 has 15 amino acids. Germline trimming cut 4 bases from V and 6 bases from J; bases unmatched to any gene: 7.

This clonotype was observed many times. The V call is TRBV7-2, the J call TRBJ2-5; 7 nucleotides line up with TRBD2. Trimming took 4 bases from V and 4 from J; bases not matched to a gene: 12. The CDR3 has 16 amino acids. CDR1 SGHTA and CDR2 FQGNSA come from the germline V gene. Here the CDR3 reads CASSSSLAAAAETQYF. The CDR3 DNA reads TGTGCCAGCAGCTCCAGTCTAGCGGCAGCGGCAGAGACCCAGTACTTC.

CDR3 residues: CSAKDWNSYEQYF. Here the CDR3 DNA reads TGCAGTGCTAAAGACTGGAACTCCTACGAGCAGTACTTC. The chain employs TRBV20-1 and TRBJ2-7; D not certain. CDR1 is DFQATT and CDR2 is SNEGSKA in the germline V gene (reference sequence). The CDR3 totals 13 residues. V lost 4 bases, J lost 0 bases, and 10 bases lay in between.

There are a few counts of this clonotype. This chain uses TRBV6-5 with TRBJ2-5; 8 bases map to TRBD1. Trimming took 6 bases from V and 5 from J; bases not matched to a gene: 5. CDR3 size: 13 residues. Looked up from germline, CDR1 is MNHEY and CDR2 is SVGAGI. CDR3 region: CASRSGGRETQYF. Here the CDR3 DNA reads TGTGCCAGCAGGTCAGGGGGCCGGGAGACCCAGTACTTC.

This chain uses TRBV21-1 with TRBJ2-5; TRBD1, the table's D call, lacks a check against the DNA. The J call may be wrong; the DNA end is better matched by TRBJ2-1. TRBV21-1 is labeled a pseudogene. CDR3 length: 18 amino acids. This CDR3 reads CASSKGGPGQVYRNEQFF. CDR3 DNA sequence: TGTGCCAGCAGCAAAGGGGGCCCGGGACAGGTATACAGAAATGAGCAGTTCTTC.

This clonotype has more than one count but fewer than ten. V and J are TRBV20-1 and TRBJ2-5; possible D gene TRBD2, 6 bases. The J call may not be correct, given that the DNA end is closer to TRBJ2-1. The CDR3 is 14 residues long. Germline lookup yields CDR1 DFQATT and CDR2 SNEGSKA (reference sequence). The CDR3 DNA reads TGCAGTGCTACGGGGGTTGGGAGGCAGATTGAGCAGTTCTTC. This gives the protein CSATGVGRQIEQFF.

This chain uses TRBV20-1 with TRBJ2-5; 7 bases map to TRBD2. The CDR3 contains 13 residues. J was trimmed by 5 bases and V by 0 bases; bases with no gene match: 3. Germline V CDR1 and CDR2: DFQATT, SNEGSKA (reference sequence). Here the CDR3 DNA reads TGCAGTGCTAGAGACGCGGGAGTGGAGACCCAGTACTTC. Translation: CSARDAGVETQYF.

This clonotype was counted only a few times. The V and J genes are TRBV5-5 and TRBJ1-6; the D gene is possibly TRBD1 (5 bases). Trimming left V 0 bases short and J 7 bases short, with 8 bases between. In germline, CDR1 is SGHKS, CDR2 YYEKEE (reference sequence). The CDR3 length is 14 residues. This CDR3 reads CASSLVTGNSPLHF. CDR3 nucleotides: TGTGCCAGCAGCTTGGTCACAGGAAATTCACCCCTCCACTTT.

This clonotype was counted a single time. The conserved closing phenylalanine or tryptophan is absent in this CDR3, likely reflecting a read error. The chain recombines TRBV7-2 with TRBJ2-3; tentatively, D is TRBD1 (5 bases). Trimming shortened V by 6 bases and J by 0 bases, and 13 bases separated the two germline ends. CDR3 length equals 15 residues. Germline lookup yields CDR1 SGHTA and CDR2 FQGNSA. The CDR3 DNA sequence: TGTGCCAGCAGTCAGGGCTGGGCAAGCACAGATACGCAGTATTCT. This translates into CASSQGWASTDTQYS.

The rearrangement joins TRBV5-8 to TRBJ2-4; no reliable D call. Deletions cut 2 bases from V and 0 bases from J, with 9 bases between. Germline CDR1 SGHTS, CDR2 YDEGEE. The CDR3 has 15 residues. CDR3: CASSFLSSAKNIQYF. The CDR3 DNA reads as TGTGCCAGCAGCTTTTTGAGCTCAGCCAAAAACATTCAGTACTTC.

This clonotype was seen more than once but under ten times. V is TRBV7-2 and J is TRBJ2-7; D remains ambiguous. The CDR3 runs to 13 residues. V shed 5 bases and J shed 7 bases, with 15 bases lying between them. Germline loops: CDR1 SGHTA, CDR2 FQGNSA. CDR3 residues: CASSLQRPQEQYF. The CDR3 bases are TGTGCCAGCAGCCTTCAGCGCCCCCAGGAGCAGTACTTC.

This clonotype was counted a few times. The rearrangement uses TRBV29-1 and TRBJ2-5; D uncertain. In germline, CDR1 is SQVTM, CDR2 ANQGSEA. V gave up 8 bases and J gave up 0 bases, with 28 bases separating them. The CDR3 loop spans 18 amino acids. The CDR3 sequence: CSSRMSSMGAGYQETQYF. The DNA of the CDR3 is TGCAGCTCGAGAATGAGTAGTATGGGTGCAGGTTACCAAGAGACCCAGTACTTC.

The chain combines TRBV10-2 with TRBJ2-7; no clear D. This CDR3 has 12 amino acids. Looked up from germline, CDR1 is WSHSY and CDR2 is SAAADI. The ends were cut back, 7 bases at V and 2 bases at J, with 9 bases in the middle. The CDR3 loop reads CASMAPTYEQYF. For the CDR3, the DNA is TGCGCCAGCATGGCCCCTACCTACGAGCAGTACTTC.

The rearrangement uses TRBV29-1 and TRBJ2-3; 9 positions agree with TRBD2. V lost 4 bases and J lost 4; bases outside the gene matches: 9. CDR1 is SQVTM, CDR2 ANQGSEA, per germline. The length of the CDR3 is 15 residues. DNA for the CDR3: TGCAGCGTTGGGGCTAGCGGGACCAGGTCAGATACGCAGTATTTT. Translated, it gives CSVGASGTRSDTQYF.

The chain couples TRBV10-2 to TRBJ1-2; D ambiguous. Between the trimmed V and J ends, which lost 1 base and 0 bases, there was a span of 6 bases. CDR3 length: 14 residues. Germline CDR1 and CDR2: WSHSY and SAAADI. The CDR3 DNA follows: TGCGCCAGCAGTGAGTGGCGGTCTAACTATGGCTACACCTTC. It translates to CASSEWRSNYGYTF.